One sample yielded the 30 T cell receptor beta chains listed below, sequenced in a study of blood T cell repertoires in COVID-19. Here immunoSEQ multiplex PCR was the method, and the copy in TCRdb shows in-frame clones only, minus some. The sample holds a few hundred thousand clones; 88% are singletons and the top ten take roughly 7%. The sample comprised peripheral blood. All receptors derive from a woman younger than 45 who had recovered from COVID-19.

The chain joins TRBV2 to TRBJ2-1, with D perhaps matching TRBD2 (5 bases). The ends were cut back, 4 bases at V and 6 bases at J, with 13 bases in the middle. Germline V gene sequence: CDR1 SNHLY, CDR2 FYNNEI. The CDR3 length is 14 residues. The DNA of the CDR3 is TGTGCCAGCAGTGGTGGTCTAGCTATCAATGAGCAGTTCTTC. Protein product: CASSGGLAINEQFF.

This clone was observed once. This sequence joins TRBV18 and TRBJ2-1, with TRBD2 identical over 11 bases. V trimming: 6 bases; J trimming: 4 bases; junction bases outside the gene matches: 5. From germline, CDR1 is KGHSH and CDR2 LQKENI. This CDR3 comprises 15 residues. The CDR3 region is CASSQTSGAYNEQFF. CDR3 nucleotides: TGTGCCAGCTCGCAGACTAGCGGGGCGTACAATGAGCAGTTCTTC.

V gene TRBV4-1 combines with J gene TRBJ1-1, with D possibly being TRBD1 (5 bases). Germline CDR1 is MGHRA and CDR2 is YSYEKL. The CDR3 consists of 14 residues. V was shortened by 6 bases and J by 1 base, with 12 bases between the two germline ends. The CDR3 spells CASRDSGGNTEAFF. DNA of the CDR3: TGCGCCAGCAGAGATAGCGGGGGGAACACTGAAGCTTTCTTT.

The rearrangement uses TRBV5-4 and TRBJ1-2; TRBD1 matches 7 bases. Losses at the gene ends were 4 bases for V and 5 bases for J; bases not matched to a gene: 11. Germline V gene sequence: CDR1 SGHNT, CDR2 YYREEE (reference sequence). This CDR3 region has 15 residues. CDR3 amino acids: CASSTEKTGTYGYTF. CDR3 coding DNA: TGTGCCAGCAGCACCGAAAAGACAGGGACATATGGCTACACCTTC.

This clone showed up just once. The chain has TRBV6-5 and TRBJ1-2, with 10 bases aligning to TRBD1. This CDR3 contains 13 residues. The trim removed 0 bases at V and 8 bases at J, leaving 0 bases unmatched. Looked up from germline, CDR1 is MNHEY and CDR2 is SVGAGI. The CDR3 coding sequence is TGTGCCAGCAGTTACTCGACAGGGGGCGGCTACACCTTC. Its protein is CASSYSTGGGYTF.

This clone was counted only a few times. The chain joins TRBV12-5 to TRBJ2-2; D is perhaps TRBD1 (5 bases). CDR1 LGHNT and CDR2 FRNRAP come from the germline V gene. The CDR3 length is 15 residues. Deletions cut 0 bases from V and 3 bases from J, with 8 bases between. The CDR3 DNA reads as TGTGCTAGTGGTTTGGTAGGGGCGGACACCGGGGAGCTGTTTTTT. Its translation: CASGLVGADTGELFF. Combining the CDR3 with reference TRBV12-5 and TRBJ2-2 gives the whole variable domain DARVTQTPRHKVTEMGQEVTMRCQPILGHNTVFWYRQTMMQGLELLAYFRNRAPLDDSGMPKDRFSAEMPDATLATLKIQPSEPRDSAVYFCASGLVGADTGELFFGEGSRLTVL.

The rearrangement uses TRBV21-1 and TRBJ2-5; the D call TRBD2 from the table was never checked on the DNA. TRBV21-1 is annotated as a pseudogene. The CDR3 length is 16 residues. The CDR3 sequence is CASSIRDSGGQETQYF. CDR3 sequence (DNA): TGTGCCAGCAGCATTAGGGATAGCGGGGGCCAAGAGACCCAGTACTTC.

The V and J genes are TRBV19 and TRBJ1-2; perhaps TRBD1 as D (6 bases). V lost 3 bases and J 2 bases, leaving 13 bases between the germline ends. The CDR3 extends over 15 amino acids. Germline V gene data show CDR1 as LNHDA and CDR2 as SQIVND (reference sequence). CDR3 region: CASSMGAQTNYGYTF. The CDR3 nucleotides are TGTGCCAGTAGTATGGGGGCACAGACGAACTATGGCTACACCTTC.

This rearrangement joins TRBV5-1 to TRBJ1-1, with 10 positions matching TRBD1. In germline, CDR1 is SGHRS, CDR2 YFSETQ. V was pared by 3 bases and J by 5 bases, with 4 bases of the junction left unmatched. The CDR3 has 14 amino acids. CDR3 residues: CASSWGTGETEAFF. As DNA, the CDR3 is TGCGCCAGCAGCTGGGGGACAGGGGAAACTGAAGCTTTCTTT.

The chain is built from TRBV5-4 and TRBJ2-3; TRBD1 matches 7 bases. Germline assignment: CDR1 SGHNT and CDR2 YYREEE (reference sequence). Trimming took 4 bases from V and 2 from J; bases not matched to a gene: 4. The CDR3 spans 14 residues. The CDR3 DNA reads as TGTGCCAGCAGCCAGGGACAGTTCACAGATACGCAGTATTTT. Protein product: CASSQGQFTDTQYF.

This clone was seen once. CDR3 in amino acids: CASNPGLANLDTQYF. CDR3 nucleotide sequence: TGTGCCAGCAATCCGGGACTAGCGAATCTGGATACGCAGTATTTT. The chain has TRBV9 and TRBJ2-3; 10 nucleotides match TRBD2. The CDR3 is 15 amino acids. Trimming took 6 bases from V and 6 from J; bases not matched to a gene: 10. CDR1 is SGDLS, CDR2 YYNGEE, per germline.

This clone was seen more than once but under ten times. The CDR3 DNA follows: TGTGCCAGCAGTTCAGGGAGACAGGGGAATCAACCTAATGAAAAACTGTTTTTT. This codes for CASSSGRQGNQPNEKLFF. V usage is TRBV27 and J usage is TRBJ1-4; TRBD1 matches at 8 bases. CDR1 is MNHEY and CDR2 is SMNVEV in the germline V gene (reference sequence). The trim removed 4 bases at V and 3 bases at J, leaving 13 bases unmatched. The CDR3 is 18 residues long.

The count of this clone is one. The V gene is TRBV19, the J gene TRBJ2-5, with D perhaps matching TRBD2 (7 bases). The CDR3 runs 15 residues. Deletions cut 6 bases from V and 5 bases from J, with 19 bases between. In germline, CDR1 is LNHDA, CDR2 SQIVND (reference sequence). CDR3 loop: CASSLIRGAGETQYF. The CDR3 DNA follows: TGTGCCAGTAGCCTAATCCGGGGGGCGGGCGAGACCCAGTACTTC.

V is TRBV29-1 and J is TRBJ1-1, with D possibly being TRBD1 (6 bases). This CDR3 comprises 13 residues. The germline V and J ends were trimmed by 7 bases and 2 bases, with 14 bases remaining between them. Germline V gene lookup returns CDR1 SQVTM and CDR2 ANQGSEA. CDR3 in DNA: TGCAGCGCATCATCCGGGACAAACACTGAAGCTTTCTTT. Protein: CSASSGTNTEAFF.

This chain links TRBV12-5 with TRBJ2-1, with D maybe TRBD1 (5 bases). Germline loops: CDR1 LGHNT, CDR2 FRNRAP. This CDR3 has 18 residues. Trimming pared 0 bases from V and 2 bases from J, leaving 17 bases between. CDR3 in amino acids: CASGLVVWGRSPYNEQFF. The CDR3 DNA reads TGTGCTAGTGGTTTGGTAGTCTGGGGCCGCAGTCCCTACAATGAGCAGTTCTTC.

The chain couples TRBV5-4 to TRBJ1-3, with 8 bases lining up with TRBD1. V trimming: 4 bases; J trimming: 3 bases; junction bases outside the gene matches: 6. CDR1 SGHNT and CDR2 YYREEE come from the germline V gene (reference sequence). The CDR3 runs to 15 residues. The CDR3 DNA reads TGTGCCAGCAGCGGAGGACAGGGATATGGAAACACCATATATTTT. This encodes CASSGGQGYGNTIYF.

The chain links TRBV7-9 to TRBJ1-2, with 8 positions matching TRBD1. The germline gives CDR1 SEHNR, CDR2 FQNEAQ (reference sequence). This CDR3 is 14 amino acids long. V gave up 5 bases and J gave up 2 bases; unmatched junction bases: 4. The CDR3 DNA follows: TGTGCCAGCAGCCCGACAGGGGAAAACTATGGCTACACCTTC. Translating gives CASSPTGENYGYTF.

The CDR3 sequence is CASSSASGGYDTQYF. The CDR3 nucleotides read TGTGCCAGCAGCTCGGCTAGCGGGGGTTACGATACGCAGTATTTT. The genes are TRBV7-8 and TRBJ2-3; 10 bases match TRBD2. With V trimmed by 4 bases and J by 6 bases, 7 bases remained unmatched. The CDR3 has 15 amino acids. Germline V gene lookup returns CDR1 SGHVS and CDR2 FQNEAQ.

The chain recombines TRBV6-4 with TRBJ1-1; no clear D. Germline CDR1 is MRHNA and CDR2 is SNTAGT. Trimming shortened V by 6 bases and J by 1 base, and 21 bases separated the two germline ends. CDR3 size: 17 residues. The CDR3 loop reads CASSRLLYRVPNTEAFF. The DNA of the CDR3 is TGTGCCAGCAGCCGACTTCTTTATCGGGTACCGAACACTGAAGCTTTCTTT.

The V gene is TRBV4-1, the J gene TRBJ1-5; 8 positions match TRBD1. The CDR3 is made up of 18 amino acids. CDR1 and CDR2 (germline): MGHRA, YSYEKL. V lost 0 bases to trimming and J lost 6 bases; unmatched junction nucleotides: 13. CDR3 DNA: TGCGCCAGCAGCCAAGATTTTTTGCAGGGGGCTTTGAGTCAGCCCCAGCATTTT. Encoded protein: CASSQDFLQGALSQPQHF.

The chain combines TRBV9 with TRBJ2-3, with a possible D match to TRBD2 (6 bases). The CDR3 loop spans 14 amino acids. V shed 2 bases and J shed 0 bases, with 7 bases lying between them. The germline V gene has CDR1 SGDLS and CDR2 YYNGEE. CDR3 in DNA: TGTGCCAGCAGCGTGGGACTTAGCACAGATACGCAGTATTTT. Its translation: CASSVGLSTDTQYF. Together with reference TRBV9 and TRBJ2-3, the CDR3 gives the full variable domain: DSGVTQTPKHLITATGQRVTLRCSPRSGDLSVYWYQQSLDQGLQFLIQYYNGEERAKGNILERFSAQQFPDLHSELNLSSLELGDSALYFCASSVGLSTDTQYFGPGTRLTVL.

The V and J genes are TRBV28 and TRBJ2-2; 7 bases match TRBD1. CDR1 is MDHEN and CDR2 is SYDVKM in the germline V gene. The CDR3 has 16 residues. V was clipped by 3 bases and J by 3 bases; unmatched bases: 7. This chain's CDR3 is CASSFIWQGDTGELFF. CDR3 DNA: TGTGCCAGCAGTTTTATCTGGCAGGGGGACACCGGGGAGCTGTTTTTT.

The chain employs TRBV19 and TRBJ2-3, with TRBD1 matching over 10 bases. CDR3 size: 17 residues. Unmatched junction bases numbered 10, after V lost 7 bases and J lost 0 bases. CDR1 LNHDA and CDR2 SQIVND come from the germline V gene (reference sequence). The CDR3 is CASKETGGGPSTDTQYF. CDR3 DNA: TGTGCCAGTAAAGAGACAGGGGGCGGCCCTAGCACAGATACGCAGTATTTT.

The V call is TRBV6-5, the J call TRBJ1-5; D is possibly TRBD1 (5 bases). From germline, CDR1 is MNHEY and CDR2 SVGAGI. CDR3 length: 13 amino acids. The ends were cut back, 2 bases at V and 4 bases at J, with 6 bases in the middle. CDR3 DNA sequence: TGTGCCAGCAGTTACGACAGTAATCAGCCCCAGCATTTT. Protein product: CASSYDSNQPQHF.

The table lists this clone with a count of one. CDR3 in DNA: TGTGCCACCAGTGATTTCGCGGCAGACGATGAGCAGTTCTTC. Encoded protein: CATSDFAADDEQFF. This chain joins TRBV24-1 and TRBJ2-1; D ambiguous. The V and J ends lost 1 base and 8 bases respectively, with 11 bases between them. This CDR3 contains 14 residues. Per the germline V gene, CDR1 is KGHDR and CDR2 is SFDVKD.

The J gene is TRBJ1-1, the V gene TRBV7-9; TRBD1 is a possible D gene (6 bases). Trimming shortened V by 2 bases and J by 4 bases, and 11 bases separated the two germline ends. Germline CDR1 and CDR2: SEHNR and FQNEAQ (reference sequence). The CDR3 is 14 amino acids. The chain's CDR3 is CASSLQGRTTEAFF. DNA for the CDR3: TGTGCCAGCAGCTTACAGGGGCGGACCACTGAAGCTTTCTTT.

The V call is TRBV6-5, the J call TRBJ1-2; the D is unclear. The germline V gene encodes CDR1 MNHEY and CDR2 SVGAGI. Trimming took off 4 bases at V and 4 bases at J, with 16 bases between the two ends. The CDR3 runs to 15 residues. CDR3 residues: CASSSHLTEFYGYTF. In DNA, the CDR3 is TGTGCCAGCAGTTCCCACCTGACTGAGTTCTATGGCTACACCTTC.

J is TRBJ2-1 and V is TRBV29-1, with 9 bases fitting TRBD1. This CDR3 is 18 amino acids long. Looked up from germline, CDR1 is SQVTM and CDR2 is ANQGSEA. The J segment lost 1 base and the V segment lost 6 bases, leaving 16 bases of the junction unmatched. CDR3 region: CSVPARWGTGNSYNEQFF. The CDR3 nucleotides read TGCAGCGTCCCCGCGAGGTGGGGGACAGGGAATTCCTACAATGAGCAGTTCTTC.

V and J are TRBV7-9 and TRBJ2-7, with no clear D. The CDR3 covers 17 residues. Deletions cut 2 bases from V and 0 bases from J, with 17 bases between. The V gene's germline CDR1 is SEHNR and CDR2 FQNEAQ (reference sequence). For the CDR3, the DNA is TGTGCCAGCAGCTTACTTTCGTGGGCAGAAAACTCCTACGAGCAGTACTTC. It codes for CASSLLSWAENSYEQYF.

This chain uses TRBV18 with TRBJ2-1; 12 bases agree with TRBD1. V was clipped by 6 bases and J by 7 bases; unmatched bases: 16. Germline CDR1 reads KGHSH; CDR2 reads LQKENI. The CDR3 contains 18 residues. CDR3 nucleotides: TGTGCCAGCTCTCGTACTTTCGGGACAGGGGGCGCGTATAATGAGCAGTTCTTC. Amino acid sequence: CASSRTFGTGGAYNEQFF.